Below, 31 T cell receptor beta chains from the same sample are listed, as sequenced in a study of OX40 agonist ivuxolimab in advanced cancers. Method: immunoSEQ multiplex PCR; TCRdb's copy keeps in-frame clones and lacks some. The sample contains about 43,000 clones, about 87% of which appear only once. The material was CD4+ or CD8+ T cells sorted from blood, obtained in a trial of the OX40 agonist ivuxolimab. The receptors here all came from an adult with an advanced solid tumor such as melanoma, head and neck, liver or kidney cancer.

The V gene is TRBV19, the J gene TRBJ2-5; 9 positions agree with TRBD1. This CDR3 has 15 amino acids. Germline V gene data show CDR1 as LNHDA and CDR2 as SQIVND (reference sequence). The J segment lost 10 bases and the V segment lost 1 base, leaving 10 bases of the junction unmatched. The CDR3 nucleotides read TGTGCCAGTAGTATAGCCGGACAGGGGCCTAGGGGCCAGTACTTC. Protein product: CASSIAGQGPRGQYF.

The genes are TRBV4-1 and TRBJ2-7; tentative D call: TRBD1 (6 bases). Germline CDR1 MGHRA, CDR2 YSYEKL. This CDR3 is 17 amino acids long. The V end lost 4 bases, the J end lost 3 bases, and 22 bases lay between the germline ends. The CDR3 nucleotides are TGCGCCAGCAGCCGCAGCTTACAGGGATCCGGTTTCTACGAGCAGTACTTC. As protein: CASSRSLQGSGFYEQYF.

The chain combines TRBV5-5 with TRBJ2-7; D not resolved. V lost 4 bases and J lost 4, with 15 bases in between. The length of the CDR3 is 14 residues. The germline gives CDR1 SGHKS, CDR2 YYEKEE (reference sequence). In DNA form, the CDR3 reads TGTGCCAGCAGCCGAGGCCCCGGTGGGTACGAGCAGTACTTC. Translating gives CASSRGPGGYEQYF.

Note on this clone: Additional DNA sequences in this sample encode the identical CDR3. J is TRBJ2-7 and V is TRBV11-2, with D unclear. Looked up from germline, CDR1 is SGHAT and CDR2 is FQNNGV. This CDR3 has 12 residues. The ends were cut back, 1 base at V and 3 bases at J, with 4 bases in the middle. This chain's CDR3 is CASSLGFYEQYF. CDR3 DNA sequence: TGTGCCAGCAGCTTAGGGTTCTACGAGCAGTACTTC.

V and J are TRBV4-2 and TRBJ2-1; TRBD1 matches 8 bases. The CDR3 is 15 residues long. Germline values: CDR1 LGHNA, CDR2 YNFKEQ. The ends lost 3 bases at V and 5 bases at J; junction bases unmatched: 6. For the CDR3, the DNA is TGTGCCAGCAGCCATACAGGGGGGTCGGACAATGAGCAGTTCTTC. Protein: CASSHTGGSDNEQFF.

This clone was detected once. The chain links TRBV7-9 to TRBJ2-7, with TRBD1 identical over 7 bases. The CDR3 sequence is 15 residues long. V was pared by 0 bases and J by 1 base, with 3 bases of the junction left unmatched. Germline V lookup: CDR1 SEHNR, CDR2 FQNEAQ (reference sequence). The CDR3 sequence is CASSLAGTASYEQYF. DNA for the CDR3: TGTGCCAGCAGCTTAGCGGGGACAGCTTCCTACGAGCAGTACTTC. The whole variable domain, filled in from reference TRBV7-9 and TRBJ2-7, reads DTGVSQNPRHKITKRGQNVTFRCDPISEHNRLYWYRQTLGQGPEFLTYFQNEAQLEKSRLLSDRFSAERPKGSFSTLEIQRTEQGDSAMYLCASSLAGTASYEQYFGPGTRLTVT.

The DNA for the CDR3 is TGTGCCAGCAGTGAGGCCGCCCAGACTCACCTCGGTGAGGATACGCAGTATTTT. Encoded protein: CASSEAAQTHLGEDTQYF. This chain joins TRBV6-1 and TRBJ2-3; D gene unclear. The CDR3 covers 18 residues. Between the trimmed V and J ends, which lost 3 bases and 6 bases, there was a span of 25 bases. Per germline, CDR1 MNHNS and CDR2 SASEGT.

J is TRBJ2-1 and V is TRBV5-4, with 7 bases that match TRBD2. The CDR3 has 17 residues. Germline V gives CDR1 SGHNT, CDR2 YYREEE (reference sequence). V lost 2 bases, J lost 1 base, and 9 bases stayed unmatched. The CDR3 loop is CASSLGSSGPSYNEQFF. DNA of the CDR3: TGTGCCAGCAGCTTAGGGTCTAGCGGTCCTTCCTACAATGAGCAGTTCTTC.

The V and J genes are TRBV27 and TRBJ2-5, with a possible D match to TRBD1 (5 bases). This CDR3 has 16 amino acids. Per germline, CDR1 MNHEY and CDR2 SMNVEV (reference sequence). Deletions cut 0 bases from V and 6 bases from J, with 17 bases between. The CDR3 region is CASSLSSQGTGQTQYF. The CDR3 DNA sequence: TGTGCCAGCAGTTTATCCTCCCAGGGAACGGGTCAGACCCAGTACTTC.

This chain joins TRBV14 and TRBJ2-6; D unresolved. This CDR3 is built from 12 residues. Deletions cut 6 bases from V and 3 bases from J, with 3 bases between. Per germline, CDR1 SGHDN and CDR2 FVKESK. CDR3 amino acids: CASSRGANVLTF. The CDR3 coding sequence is TGTGCCAGCAGTCGTGGGGCCAACGTCCTGACTTTC.

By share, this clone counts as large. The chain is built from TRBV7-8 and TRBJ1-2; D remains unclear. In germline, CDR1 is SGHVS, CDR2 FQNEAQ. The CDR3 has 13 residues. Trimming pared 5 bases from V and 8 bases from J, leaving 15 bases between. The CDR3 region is CASSVTPRGGYTF. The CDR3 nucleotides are TGTGCCAGCAGCGTCACACCCCGCGGGGGCTACACCTTC.

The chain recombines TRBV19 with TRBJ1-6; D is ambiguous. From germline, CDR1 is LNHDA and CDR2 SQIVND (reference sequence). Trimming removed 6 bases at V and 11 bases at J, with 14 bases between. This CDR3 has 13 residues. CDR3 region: CASSETGRAPLHF. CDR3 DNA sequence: TGTGCCAGTAGCGAGACGGGGAGGGCACCCCTCCACTTT.

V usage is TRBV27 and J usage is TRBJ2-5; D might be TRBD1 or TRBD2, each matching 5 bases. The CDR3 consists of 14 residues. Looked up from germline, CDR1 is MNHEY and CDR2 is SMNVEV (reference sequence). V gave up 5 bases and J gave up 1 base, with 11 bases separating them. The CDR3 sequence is CASSPWDRQETQYF. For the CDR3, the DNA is TGTGCCAGCAGTCCCTGGGACCGCCAAGAGACCCAGTACTTC.

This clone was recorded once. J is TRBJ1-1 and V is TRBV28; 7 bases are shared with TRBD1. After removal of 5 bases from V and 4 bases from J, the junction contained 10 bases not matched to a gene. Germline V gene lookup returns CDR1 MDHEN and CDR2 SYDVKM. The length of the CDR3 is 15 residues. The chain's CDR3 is CASSTRQGSRTEAFF. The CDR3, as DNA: TGTGCCAGCAGTACTAGACAGGGTTCTCGCACTGAAGCTTTCTTT.

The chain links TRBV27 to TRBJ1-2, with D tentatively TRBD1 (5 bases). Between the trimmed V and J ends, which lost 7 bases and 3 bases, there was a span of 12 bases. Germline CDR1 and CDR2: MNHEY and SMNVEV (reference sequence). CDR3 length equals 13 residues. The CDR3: CASKGTGDYGYTF. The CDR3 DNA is TGTGCCAGCAAGGGGACCGGTGACTATGGCTACACCTTC.

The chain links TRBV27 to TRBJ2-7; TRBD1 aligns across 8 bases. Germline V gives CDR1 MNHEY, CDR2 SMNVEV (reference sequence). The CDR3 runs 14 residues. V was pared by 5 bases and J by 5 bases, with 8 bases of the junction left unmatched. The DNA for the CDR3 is TGTGCCAGCAGTACAACAGGGGGATTAGACGAGCAGTACTTC. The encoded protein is CASSTTGGLDEQYF.

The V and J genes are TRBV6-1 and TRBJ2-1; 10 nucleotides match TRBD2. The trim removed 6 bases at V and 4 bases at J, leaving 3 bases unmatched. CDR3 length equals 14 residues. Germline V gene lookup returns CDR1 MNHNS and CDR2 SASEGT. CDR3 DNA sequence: TGTGCCAGCAGCGGACTAGCGGTTTACAATGAGCAGTTCTTC. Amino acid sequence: CASSGLAVYNEQFF.

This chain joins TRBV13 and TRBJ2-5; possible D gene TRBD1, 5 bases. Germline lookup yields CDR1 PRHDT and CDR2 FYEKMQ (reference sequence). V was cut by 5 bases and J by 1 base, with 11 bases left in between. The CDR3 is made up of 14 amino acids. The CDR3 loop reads CASSPRQSQETQYF. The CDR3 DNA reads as TGTGCCAGCAGCCCCAGACAGAGCCAAGAGACCCAGTACTTC.

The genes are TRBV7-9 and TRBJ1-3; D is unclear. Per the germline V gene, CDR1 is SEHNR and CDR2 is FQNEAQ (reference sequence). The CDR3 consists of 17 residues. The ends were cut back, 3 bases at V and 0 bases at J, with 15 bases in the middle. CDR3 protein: CASSFLGGLSSGNTIYF. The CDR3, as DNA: TGTGCCAGCAGCTTTCTTGGAGGCCTTAGCTCTGGAAACACCATATATTTT.

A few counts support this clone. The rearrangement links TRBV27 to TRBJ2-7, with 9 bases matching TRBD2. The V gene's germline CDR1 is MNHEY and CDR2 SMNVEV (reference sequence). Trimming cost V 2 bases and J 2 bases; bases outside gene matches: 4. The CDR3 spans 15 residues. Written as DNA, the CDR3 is TGTGCCAGCAGTTTAGGGGGCGGGGGGGCCTACGAGCAGTACTTC. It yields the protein CASSLGGGGAYEQYF.

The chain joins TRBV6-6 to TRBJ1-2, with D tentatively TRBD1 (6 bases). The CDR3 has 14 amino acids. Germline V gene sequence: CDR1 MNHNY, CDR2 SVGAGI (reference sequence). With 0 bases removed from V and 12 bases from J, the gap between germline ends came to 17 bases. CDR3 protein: CASSYSRGDTIDTF. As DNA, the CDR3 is TGTGCCAGCAGTTACTCAAGGGGGGACACGATAGACACCTTC.

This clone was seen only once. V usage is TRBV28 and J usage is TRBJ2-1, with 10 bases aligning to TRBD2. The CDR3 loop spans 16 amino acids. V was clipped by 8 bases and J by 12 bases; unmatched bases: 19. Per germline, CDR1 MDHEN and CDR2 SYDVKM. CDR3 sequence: CASQRLVEREGQWQFF. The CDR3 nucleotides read TGTGCCAGCCAGCGTCTCGTCGAGCGGGAGGGACAGTGGCAGTTCTTC.

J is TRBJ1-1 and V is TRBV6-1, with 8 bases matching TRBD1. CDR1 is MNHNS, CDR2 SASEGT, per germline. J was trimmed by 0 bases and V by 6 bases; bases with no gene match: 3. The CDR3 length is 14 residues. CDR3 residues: CASRETGVNTEAFF. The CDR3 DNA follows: TGTGCCAGCAGGGAGACAGGGGTGAACACTGAAGCTTTCTTT.

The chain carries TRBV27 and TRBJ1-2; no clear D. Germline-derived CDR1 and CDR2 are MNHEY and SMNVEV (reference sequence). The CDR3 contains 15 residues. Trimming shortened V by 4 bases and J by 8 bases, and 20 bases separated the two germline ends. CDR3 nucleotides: TGTGCCAGCAGTTCCGGACGGGAACCCTTTGGAGGCTACACCTTC. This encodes CASSSGREPFGGYTF.

The CDR3 coding sequence is TGTGCCAGCAGCCTCGGGGGAAGGAACGAGCAGTACTTC. Amino acids: CASSLGGRNEQYF. The rearrangement joins TRBV27 to TRBJ2-7; TRBD2 is a possible D gene (6 bases). This CDR3 region has 13 residues. The V end was cut by 6 bases, the J end by 5 bases, with 14 bases between. Germline CDR1 reads MNHEY; CDR2 reads SMNVEV (reference sequence).

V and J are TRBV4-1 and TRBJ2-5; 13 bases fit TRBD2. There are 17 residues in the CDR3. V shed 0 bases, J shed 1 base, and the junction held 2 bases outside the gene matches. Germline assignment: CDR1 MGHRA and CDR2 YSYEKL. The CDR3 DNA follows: TGCGCCAGCAGCCAAGAAGGACTAGCGGGGGTCCAAGAGACCCAGTACTTC. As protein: CASSQEGLAGVQETQYF.

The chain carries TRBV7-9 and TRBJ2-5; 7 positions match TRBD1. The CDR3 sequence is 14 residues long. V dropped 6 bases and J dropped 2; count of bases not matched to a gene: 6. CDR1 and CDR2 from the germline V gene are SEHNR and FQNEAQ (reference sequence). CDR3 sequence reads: CASSSDRIQETQYF. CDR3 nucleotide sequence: TGTGCCAGCAGTTCGGACAGGATACAAGAGACCCAGTACTTC.

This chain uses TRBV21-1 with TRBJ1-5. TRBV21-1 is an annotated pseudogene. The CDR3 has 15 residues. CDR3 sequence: CASNYQSRSNQPQHF. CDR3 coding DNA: TGTGCCAGCAACTATCAGTCGAGAAGCAATCAGCCCCAGCATTTT.

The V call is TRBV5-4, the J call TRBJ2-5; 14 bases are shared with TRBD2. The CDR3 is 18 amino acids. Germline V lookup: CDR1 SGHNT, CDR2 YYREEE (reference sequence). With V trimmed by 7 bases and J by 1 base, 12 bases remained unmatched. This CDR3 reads CASGVGTSGSALQETQYF. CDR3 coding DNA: TGTGCCAGCGGGGTTGGGACTAGCGGGAGTGCGCTCCAAGAGACCCAGTACTTC.

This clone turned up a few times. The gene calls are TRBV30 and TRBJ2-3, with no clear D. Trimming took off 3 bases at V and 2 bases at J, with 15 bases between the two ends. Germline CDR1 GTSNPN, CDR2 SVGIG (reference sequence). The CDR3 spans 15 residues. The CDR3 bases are TGTGCCTGGAGGACTGGTGGCTGGACCACAGATACGCAGTATTTT. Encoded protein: CAWRTGGWTTDTQYF.

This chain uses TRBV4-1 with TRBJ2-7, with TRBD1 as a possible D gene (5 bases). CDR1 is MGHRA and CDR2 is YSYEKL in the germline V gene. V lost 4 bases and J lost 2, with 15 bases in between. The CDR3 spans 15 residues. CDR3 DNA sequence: TGCGCCAGCAGCCCAGGTGCCCAGGGAACCTACGAGCAGTACTTC. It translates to CASSPGAQGTYEQYF.